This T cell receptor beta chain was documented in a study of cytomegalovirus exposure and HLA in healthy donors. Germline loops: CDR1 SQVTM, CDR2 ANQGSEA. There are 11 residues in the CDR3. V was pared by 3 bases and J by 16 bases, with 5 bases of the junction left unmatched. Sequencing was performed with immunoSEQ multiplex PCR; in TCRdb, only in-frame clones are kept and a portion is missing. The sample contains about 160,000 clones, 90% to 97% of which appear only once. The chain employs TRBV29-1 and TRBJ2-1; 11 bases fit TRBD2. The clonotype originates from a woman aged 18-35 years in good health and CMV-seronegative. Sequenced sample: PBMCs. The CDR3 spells CSVESSGGHFF. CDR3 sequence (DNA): TGCAGCGTTGAGTCTAGCGGGGGGCACTTCTTC.